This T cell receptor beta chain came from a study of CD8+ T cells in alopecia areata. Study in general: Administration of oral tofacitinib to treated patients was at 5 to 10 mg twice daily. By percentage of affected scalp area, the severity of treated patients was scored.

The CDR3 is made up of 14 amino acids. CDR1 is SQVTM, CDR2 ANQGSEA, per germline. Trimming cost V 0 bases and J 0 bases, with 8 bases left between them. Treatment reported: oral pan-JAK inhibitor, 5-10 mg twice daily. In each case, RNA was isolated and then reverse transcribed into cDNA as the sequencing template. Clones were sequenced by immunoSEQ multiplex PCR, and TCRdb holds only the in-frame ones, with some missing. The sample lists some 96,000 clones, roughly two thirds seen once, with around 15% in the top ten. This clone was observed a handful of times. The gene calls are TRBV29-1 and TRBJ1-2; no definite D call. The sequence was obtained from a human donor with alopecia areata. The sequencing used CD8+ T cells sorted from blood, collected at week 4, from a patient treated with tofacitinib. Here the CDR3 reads CSVEDSSANYGYTF. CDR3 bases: TGCAGCGTTGAAGATTCTTCGGCTAACTATGGCTACACCTTC. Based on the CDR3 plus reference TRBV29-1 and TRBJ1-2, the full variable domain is SAVISQKPSRDICQRGTSLTIQCQVDSQVTMMFWYRQQPGQSLTLIATANQGSEATYESGFVIDKFPISRPNLTFSTLTVSNMSPEDSSIYLCSVEDSSANYGYTFGSGTRLTVV.